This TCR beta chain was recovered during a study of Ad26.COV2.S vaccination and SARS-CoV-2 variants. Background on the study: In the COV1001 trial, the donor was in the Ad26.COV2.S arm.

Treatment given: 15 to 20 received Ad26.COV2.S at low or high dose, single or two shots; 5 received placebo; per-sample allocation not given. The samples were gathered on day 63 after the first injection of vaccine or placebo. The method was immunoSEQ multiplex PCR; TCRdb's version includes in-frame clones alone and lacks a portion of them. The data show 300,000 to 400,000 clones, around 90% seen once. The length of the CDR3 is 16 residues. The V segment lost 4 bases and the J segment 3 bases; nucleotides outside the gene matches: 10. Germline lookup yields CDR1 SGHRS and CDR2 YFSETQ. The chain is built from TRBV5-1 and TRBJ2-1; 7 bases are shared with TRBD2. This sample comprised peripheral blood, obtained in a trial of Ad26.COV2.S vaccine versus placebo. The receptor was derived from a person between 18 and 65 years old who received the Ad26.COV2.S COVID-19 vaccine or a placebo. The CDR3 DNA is TGCGCCAGCAGCCCTAAAGTGGGGGGGTTCTACAATGAGCAGTTCTTC. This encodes CASSPKVGGFYNEQFF. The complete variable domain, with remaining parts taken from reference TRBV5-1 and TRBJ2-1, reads KAGVTQTPRYLIKTRGQQVTLSCSPISGHRSVSWYQQTPGQGLQFLFEYFSETQRNKGNFPGRFSGRQFSNSRSEMNVSTLELGDSALYLCASSPKVGGFYNEQFFGPGTRLTVL.